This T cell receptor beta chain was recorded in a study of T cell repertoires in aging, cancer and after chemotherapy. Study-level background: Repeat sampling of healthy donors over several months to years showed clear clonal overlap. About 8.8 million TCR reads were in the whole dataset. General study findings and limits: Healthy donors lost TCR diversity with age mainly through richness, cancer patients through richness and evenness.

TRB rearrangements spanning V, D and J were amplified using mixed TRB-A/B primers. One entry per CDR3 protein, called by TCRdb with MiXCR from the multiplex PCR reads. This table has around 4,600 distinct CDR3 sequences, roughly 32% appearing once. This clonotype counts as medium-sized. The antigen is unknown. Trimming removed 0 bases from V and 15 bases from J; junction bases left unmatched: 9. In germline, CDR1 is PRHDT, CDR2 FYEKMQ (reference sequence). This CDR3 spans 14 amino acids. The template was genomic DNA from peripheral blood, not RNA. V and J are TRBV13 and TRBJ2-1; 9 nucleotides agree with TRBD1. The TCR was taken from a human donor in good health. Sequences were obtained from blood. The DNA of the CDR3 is TGTGCCAGCAGCTTAGGATCACCGGGACAGGGAACGTTCTTC. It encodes CASSLGSPGQGTFF.